This note documents a single T cell receptor beta chain sequence. V gave up 6 bases and J gave up 4 bases, with 12 bases separating them. The CDR3 is 13 amino acids. Authors' analysis steps: Reference gene primer amplification in the assay estimated nucleated cell counts. The method was immunoSEQ multiplex PCR; TCRdb's version includes in-frame clones alone and lacks a portion of them. Clonal size and the V and J genes are those of that table, whereas D and trimming came from the DNA. The top ten hold around 17% of the sample, which has 150,000 or so clones, about 88% seen once. This entry comes from a study of blood T cell repertoires in COVID-19. Study-level background: COVID-19 samples collected from the United States, Italy and Spain covered acute and convalescent phases. PBMCs, B-cell-depleted T cells, or T cells were the source of the cDNA or gDNA that made up the material.

The rearrangement joins TRBV12-3 or TRBV12-4 to TRBJ1-2; possibly TRBD1 for D (6 bases). Material: peripheral blood. The TCR comes from a man aged 55 to 69 with active or convalescent COVID-19. The CDR3: CASSAGEVYGYTF. The CDR3 DNA reads TGTGCCAGCAGCGCAGGGGAAGTCTATGGCTACACCTTC.